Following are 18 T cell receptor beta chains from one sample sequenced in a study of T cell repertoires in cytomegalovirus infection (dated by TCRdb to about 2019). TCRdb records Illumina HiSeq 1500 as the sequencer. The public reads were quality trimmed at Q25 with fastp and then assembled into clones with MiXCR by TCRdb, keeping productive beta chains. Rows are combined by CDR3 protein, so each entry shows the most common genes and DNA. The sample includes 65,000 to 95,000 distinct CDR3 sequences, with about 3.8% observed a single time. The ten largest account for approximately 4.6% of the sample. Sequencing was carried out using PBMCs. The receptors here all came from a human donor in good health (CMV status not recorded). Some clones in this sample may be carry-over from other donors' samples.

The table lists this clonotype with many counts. CDR3 residues: CASTMTGGAGTEAFF. The CDR3 coding sequence is TGTGCCAGCACTATGACAGGGGGCGCCGGCACTGAAGCTTTCTTT. This chain joins TRBV28 and TRBJ1-1; 10 bases map to TRBD1. The CDR3 sequence is 15 residues long. V was pared by 7 bases and J by 4 bases, with 9 bases of the junction left unmatched. Germline V lookup: CDR1 MDHEN, CDR2 SYDVKM.

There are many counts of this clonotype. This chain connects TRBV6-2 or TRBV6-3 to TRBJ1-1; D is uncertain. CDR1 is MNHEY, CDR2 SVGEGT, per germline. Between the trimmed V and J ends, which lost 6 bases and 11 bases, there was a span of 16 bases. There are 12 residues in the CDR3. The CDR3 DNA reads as TGTGCCAGCAGCCACCCGTTCGAAGGGGCTTTCTTT. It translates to CASSHPFEGAFF.

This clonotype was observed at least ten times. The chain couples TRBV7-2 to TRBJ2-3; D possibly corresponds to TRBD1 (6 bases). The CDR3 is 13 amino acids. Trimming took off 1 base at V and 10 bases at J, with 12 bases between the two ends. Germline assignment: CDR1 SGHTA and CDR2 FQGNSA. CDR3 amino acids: CASSLEQGYAQYF. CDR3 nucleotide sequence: TGTGCCAGCAGCTTAGAACAGGGCTACGCGCAGTATTTT. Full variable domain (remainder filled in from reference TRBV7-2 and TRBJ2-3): GAGVSQSPSNKVTEKGKDVELRCDPISGHTALYWYRQSLGQGLEFLIYFQGNSAPDKSGLPSDRFSAERTGGSVSTLTIQRTQQEDSAVYLCASSLEQGYAQYFGPGTRLTVL.

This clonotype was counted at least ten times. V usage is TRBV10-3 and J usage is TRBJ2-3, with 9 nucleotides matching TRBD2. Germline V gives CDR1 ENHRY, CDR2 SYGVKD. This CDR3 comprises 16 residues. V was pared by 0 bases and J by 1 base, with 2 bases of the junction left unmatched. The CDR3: CAISESKRGGTDTQYF. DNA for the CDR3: TGTGCCATCAGTGAGTCAAAGCGGGGGGGCACAGATACGCAGTATTTT.

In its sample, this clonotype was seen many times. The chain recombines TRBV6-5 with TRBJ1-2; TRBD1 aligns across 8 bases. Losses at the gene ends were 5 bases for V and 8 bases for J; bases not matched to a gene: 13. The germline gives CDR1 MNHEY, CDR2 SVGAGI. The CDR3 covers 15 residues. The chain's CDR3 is CASSTGQGAIEGYTF. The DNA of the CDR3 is TGTGCCAGCAGTACCGGACAGGGCGCAATTGAGGGCTACACCTTC.

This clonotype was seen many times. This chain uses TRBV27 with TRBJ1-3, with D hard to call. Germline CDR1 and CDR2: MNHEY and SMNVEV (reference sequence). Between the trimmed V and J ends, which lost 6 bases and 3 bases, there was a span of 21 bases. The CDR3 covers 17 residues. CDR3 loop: CASSPNRRGLSGNTIYF. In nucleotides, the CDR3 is TGTGCCAGCAGCCCTAACCGCAGAGGATTGAGTGGAAACACCATATATTTT.

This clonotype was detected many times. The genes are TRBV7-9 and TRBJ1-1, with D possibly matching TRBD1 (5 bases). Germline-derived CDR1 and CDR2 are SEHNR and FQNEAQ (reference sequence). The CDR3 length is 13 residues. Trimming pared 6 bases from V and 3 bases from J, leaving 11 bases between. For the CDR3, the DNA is TGTGCCAGCAGTTTAAAAGGGGACACTGAAGCTTTCTTT. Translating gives CASSLKGDTEAFF.

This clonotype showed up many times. The CDR3, as DNA: TGTGCCAGCAGCAAAGGCTCGGGGGGACAGCCCCAGCATTTT. It yields the protein CASSKGSGGQPQHF. The genes are TRBV6-2 or TRBV6-3 and TRBJ1-5; possibly TRBD1 for D (5 bases). The germline CDR1 and CDR2 sequences are MNHEY and SVGEGT. The V gene lost 6 bases and the J gene lost 7 bases, with 16 bases spanning the gap. The CDR3 length is 14 residues.

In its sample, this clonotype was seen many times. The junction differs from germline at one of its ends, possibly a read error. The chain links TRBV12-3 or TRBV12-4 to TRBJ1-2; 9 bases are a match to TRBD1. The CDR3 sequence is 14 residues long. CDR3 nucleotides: TGTGCCAGCAGATCTGGGACAGGGAAGAAGACAAAGAGCTTC. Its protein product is CASRSGTGKKTKSF.

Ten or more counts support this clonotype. As DNA, the CDR3 is TGTGCCATCAGTGATAACCCCGTTCTGGGCGAGCAGTACTTC. Translation gives CAISDNPVLGEQYF. The chain combines TRBV10-3 with TRBJ2-7; D remains unclear. Germline CDR1 ENHRY, CDR2 SYGVKD. This CDR3 comprises 14 residues. Between the trimmed V and J ends, which lost 3 bases and 6 bases, there was a span of 15 bases.

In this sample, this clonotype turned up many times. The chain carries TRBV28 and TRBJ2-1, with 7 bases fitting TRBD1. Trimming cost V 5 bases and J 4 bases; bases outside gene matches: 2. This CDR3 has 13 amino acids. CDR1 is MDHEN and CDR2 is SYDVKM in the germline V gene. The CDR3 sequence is CASSGDRYNEQFF. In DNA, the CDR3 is TGTGCCAGCAGTGGGGACAGATACAATGAGCAGTTCTTC.

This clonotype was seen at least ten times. The CDR3 reads CASTRGVEKLFF. The CDR3 bases are TGTGCCAGTACGCGGGGAGTGGAAAAACTGTTTTTT. The V gene is TRBV19, the J gene TRBJ1-4, with D hard to call. Trimming left V 7 bases short and J 8 bases short, with 11 bases between. Germline values: CDR1 LNHDA, CDR2 SQIVND (reference sequence). CDR3 length: 12 residues.

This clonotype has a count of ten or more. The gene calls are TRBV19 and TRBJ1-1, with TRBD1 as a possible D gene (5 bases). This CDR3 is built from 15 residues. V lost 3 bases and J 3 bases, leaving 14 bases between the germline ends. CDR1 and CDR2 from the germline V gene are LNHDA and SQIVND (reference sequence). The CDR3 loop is CASSIYRISYTEAFF. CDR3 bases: TGTGCCAGTAGTATCTACAGGATTTCTTACACTGAAGCTTTCTTT.

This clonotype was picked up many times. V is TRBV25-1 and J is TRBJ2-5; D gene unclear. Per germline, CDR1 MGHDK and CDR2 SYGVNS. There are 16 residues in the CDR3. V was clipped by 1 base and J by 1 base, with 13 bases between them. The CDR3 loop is CASSEFTLDVQETQYF. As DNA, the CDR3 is TGTGCCAGCAGTGAATTCACCTTAGACGTCCAAGAGACCCAGTACTTC.

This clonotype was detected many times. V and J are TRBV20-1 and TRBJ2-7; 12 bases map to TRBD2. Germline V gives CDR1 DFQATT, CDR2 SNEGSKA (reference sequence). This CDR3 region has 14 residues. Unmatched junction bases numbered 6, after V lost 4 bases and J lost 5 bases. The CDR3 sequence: CSATRASGGDEQYF. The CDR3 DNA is TGCAGTGCTACCCGGGCTAGCGGGGGGGACGAGCAGTACTTC.

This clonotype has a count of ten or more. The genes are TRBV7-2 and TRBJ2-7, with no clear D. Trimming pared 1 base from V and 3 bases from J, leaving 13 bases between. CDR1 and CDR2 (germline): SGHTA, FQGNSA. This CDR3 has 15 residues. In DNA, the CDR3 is TGTGCCAGCAGCTTAGATGACGGATCGGGCTACGAGCAGTACTTC. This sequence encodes CASSLDDGSGYEQYF.

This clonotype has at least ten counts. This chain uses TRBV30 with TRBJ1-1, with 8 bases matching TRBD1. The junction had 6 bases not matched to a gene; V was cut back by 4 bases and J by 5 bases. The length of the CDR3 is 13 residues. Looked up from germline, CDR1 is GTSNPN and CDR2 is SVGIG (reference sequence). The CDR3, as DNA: TGTGCCTGGAACAGGGGGTTAGGGACTGAAGCTTTCTTT. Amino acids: CAWNRGLGTEAFF.

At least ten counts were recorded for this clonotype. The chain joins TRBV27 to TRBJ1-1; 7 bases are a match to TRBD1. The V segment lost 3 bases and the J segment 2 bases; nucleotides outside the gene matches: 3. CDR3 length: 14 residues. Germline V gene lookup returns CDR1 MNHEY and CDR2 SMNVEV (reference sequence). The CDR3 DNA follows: TGTGCCAGCAGTTTGGACAGGTCCAACACTGAAGCTTTCTTT. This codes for CASSLDRSNTEAFF.